The clone carrying this T cell receptor (beta chain) was detected ten times or more. Antigen unknown. The sample comes from a study of CD8 T cells in ankylosing spondylitis. The study's findings and limits: There was a TCR beta motif, made of fewer than 10 highly homologous variants, that appeared characteristic of ankylosing spondylitis blood. Significantly higher representation of disease-linked clones was reported for matched ankylosing spondylitis synovial fluid.

From the 5' RACE reads, TCRdb called clonotypes with MiXCR, one entry per CDR3 protein. The repertoire holds 500,000 or so distinct CDR3 sequences, with approximately 5% as singletons. The V end lost 5 bases, the J end lost 7 bases, and 6 bases lay between the germline ends. Germline CDR1 is MNHEY and CDR2 is SVGAGI. CDR3 length: 12 amino acids. The genes are TRBV6-5 and TRBJ1-6; D is perhaps TRBD1 (5 bases). This receptor was taken from a male donor with ankylosing spondylitis. Sequenced sample: blood, either unsorted or a sorted T cell fraction (not recorded which). The CDR3 region is CASSAGNSPLHF. CDR3 DNA: TGTGCCAGCAGTGCAGGGAATTCACCCCTCCACTTT.